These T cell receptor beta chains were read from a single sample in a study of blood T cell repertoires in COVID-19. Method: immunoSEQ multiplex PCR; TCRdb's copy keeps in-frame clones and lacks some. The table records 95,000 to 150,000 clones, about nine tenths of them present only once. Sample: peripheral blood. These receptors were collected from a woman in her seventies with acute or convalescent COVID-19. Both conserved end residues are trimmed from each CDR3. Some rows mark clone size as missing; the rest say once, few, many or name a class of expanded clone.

cdr3_aa: SVEGRGRGYGYT
v_call: TRBV29-1
clone_size: few

cdr3_aa: ASSTRTGGIYEQY
v_call: TRBV9
clone_size: -

cdr3_aa: ASTTRTGTDNEQF
v_call: TRBV6-5
clone_size: -

cdr3_aa: ASSLNRVGLTDTQY
v_call: TRBV5-4
clone_size: -

cdr3_aa: ASSPGTGYSPLH
v_call: TRBV7-2
clone_size: -

cdr3_aa: ASSEGLVPLH
v_call: TRBV2
clone_size: -

cdr3_aa: ASSASTGYNEQF
v_call: TRBV10-1
clone_size: -

cdr3_aa: ASSELLEGGGGYT
v_call: TRBV6-1
clone_size: -

cdr3_aa: ASSPGQFLNTEAF
v_call: TRBV18
clone_size: -

cdr3_aa: ASSQRQGANTEAF
v_call: TRBV4-1
clone_size: -

cdr3_aa: ASSETSGGRNEQF
v_call: TRBV18
clone_size: few

cdr3_aa: AGDQGIVYEQY
v_call: TRBV30
clone_size: -

cdr3_aa: ASSLGGVGYT
v_call: TRBV28
clone_size: once

cdr3_aa: ASSQNGQGNNEKLF
v_call: TRBV7-6
clone_size: -

cdr3_aa: ASSPGTGGPLSNQPQH
v_call: TRBV9
clone_size: few

cdr3_aa: SASAPGHYNEQF
v_call: TRBV20-1
clone_size: -

cdr3_aa: ASTAGAGYGYT
v_call: TRBV12-5
clone_size: -

cdr3_aa: ASSATGQGTYEQY
v_call: TRBV5-1
clone_size: few

cdr3_aa: ASSVGLAGAYEQY
v_call: TRBV11-2
clone_size: -

cdr3_aa: ASSPGQGAETQY
v_call: TRBV10-1
clone_size: -

cdr3_aa: ASGLGGPNTGELF
v_call: TRBV12-5
clone_size: -

cdr3_aa: ASSPERGGTETQY
v_call: TRBV3-1/TRBV3-2
clone_size: -

cdr3_aa: ASSLAGRADQPQH
v_call: TRBV5-1
clone_size: once

cdr3_aa: ASSRGGSNTEAF
v_call: TRBV6-5
clone_size: -

cdr3_aa: ASSVGQGLGEQY
v_call: TRBV9
clone_size: -

cdr3_aa: AWSLRGINTEAF
v_call: TRBV30
clone_size: -

cdr3_aa: ASSLVRGSPDTQY
v_call: TRBV7-2
clone_size: -

cdr3_aa: ASSQGEAGGSYGYT
v_call: TRBV3-1/TRBV3-2
clone_size: -

cdr3_aa: AISAQGLAGGKYQETQY
v_call: TRBV10-3
clone_size: once

cdr3_aa: AWTQDRGVSYT
v_call: TRBV30
clone_size: -

cdr3_aa: ASSPGGSTEAF
v_call: TRBV7-9
clone_size: -

cdr3_aa: AWGTGATSGNTIY
v_call: TRBV30
clone_size: -

cdr3_aa: ASSVGTSADTQY
v_call: TRBV9
clone_size: once

cdr3_aa: ASSLPRQGGGQPQH
v_call: TRBV28
clone_size: once

cdr3_aa: ASSAQGPSYEQY
v_call: TRBV2
clone_size: -

cdr3_aa: ASSQEFRDRGYYT
v_call: TRBV3-1/TRBV3-2
clone_size: -

cdr3_aa: ASRTRGGLEQF
v_call: TRBV12-3/TRBV12-4
clone_size: -

cdr3_aa: ASSPRDRGTYEQY
v_call: TRBV4-2
clone_size: -

cdr3_aa: ASSLGRGGETQY
v_call: TRBV5-4
clone_size: -

cdr3_aa: ASSLAIPKHHEQY
v_call: TRBV5-1
clone_size: -

cdr3_aa: ASSVAGTGGWTEAF
v_call: TRBV9
clone_size: -

cdr3_aa: ASSLKGAGTEAF
v_call: TRBV27
clone_size: few

cdr3_aa: ASSQVMDRVKSPLH
v_call: TRBV4-2
clone_size: once

cdr3_aa: SVMSDRGYGYT
v_call: TRBV29-1
clone_size: -

cdr3_aa: ASSESGRLKGGYT
v_call: TRBV6-1
clone_size: -

cdr3_aa: ASSLSDQPQH
v_call: TRBV12-3/TRBV12-4
clone_size: -

cdr3_aa: ASSPPHGTGTDTQY
v_call: TRBV3-1/TRBV3-2
clone_size: once

cdr3_aa: ASTETGKREQY
v_call: TRBV6-5
clone_size: -

cdr3_aa: ASSLRDKGPLTEAF
v_call: TRBV7-3
clone_size: -

cdr3_aa: SARRGSNQPQH
v_call: TRBV29-1
clone_size: -

cdr3_aa: ASSLRASWDTGELF
v_call: TRBV7-3
clone_size: -

cdr3_aa: ASSPDSEGGYT
v_call: TRBV18
clone_size: -

cdr3_aa: ASSQLSGTGNTEAF
v_call: TRBV4-1
clone_size: few

cdr3_aa: ASSQDLGSTSY
v_call: TRBV4-1
clone_size: -